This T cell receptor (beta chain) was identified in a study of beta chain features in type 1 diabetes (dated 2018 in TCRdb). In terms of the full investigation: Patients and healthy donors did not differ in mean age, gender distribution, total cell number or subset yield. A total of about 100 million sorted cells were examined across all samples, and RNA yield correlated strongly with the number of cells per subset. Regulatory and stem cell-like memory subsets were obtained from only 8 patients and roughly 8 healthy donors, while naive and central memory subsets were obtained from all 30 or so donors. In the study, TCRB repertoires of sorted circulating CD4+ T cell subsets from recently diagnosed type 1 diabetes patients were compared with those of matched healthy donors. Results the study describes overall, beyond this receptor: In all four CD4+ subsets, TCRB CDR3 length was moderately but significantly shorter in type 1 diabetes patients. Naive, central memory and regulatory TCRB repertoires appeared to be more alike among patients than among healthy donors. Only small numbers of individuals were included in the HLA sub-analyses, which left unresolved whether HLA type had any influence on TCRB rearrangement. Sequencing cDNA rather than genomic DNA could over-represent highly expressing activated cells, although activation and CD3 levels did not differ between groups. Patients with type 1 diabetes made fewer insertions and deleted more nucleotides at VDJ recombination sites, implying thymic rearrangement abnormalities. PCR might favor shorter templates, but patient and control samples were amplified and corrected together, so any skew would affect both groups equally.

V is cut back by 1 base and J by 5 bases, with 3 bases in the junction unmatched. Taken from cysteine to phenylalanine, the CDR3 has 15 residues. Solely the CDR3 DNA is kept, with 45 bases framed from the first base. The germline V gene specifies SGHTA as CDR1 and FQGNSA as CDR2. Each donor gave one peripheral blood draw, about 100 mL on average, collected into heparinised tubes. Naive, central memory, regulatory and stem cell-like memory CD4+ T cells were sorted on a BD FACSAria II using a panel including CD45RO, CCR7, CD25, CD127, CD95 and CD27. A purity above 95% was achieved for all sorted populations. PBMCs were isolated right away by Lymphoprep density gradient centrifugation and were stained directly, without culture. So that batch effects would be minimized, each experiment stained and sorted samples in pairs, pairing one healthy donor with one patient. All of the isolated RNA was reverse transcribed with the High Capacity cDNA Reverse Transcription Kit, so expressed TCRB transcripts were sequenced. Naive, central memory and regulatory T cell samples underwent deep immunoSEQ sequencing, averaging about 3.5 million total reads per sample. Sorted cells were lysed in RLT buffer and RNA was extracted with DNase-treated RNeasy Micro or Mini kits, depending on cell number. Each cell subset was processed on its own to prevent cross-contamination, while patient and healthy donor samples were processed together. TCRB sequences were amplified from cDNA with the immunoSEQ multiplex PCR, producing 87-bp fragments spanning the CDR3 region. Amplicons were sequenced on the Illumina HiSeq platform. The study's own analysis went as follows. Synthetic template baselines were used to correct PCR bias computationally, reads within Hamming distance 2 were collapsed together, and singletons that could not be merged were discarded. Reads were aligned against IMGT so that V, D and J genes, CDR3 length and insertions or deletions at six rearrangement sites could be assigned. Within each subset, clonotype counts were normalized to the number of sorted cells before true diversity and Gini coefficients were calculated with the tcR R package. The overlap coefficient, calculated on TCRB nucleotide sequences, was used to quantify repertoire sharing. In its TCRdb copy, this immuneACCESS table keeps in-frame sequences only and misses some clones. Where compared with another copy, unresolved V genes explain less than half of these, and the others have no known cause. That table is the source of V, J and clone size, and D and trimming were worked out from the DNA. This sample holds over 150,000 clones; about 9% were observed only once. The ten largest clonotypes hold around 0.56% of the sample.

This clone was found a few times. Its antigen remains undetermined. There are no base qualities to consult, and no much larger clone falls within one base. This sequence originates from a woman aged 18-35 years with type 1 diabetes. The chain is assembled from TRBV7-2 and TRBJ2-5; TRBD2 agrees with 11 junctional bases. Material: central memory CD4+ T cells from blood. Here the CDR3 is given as CASSLGASGRETQYF. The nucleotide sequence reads TGTGCCAGCAGCTTAGGGGCTAGCGGGAGGGAGACCCAGTACTTC.